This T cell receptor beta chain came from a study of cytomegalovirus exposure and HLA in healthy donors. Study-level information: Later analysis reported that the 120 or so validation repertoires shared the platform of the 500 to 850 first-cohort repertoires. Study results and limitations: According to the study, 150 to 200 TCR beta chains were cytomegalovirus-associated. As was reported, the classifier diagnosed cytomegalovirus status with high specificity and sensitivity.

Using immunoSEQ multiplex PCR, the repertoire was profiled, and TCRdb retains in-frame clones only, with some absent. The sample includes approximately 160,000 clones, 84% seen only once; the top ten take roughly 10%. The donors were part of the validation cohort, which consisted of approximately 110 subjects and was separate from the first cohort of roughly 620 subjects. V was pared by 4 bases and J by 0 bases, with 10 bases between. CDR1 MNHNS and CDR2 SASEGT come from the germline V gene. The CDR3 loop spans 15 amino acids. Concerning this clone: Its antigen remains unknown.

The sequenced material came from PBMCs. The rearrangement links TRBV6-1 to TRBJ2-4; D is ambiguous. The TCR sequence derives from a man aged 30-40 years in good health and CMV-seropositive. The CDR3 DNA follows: TGTGCCAGCAGTGTAGATATTCTAGCCAAAAACATTCAGTACTTC. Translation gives CASSVDILAKNIQYF.